The clone carrying this T cell receptor beta chain was found a few times. Its matching antigen is unknown. This record comes from a study of Graves' ophthalmopathy and Graves' hyperthyroidism. General study results and limits: Blood was where most expanded thyroid clonotypes above 0.001 frequency also turned up.

Amplifying from RNA transcripts, the study obtained TCR beta CDR3 regions. The first round was an RT-PCR with HTBI primers, and the second round was a multiplex PCR. TCRdb re-called the multiplex PCR reads through MiXCR, storing one row per CDR3 protein. The sample contains around 1.1 million distinct CDR3 sequences, about two fifths of which appear only once. Germline V gene lookup returns CDR1 ENHRY and CDR2 SYGVKD. CDR3 length: 15 residues. Trimming shortened V by 10 bases and J by 1 base, and 19 bases separated the two germline ends. Enrolled hyperthyroidism patients had a new diagnosis, a duration under 2 months, and an age of 18 to 65.

Sample: peripheral blood or thyroid tissue (not recorded which). The clonotype originates from an adult man with Graves' hyperthyroidism. This rearrangement joins TRBV10-3 to TRBJ1-1, with D possibly being TRBD1 (6 bases). CDR3 DNA sequence: TGTGCCAGTAACCGGGCAGGGGCCTCGAACACTGAAGCTTTCTTT. Translating gives CASNRAGASNTEAFF.